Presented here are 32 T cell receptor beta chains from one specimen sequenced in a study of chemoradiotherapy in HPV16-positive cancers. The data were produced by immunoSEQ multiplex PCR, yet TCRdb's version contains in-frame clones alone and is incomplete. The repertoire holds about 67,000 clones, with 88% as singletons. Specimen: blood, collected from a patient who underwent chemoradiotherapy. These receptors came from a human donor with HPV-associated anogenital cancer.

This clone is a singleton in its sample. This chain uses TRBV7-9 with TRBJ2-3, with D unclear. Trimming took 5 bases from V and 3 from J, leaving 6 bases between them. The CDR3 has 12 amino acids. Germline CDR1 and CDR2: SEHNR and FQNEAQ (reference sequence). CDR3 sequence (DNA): TGTGCCAGCAGCATCCAGACAGATACGCAGTATTTT. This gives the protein CASSIQTDTQYF.

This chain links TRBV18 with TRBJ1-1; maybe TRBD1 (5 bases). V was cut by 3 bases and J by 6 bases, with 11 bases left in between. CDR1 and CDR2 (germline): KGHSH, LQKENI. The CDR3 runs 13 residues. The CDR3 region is CASSPNRDAEAFF. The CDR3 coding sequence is TGTGCCAGCTCACCGAACCGGGACGCTGAAGCTTTCTTT.

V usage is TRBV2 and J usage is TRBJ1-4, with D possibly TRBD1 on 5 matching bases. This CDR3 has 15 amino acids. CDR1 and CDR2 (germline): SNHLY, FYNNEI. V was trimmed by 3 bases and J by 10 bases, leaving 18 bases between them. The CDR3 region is CASSEIGTGGGKLFF. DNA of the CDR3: TGTGCCAGCAGTGAGATAGGAACCGGGGGGGGAAAACTGTTTTTT.

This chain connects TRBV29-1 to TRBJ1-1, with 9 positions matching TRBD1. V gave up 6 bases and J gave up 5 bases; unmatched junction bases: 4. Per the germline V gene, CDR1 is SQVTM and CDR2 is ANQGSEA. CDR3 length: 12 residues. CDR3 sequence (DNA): TGCAGCGTAAACAGGGGGCCGACTGAAGCTTTCTTT. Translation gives CSVNRGPTEAFF.

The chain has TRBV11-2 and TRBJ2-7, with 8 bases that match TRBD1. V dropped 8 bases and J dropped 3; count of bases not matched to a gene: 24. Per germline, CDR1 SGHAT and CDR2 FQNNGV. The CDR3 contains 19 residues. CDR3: CASYDDRERSRDRHYEQYF. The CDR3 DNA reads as TGTGCCAGCTATGACGATAGGGAGAGGAGCCGGGACAGGCACTACGAGCAGTACTTC.

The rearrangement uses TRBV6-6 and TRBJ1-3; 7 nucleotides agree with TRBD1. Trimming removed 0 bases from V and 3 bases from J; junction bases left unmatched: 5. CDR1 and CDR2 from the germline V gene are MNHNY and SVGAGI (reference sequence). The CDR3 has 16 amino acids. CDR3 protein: CASSYSTGTVGNTIYF. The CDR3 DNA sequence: TGTGCCAGCAGTTACTCGACGGGGACAGTTGGAAACACCATATATTTT.

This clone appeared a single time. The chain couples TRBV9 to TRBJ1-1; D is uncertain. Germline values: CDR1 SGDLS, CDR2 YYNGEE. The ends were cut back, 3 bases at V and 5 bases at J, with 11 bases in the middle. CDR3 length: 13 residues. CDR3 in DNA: TGTGCCAGCAGCGGAGGATCGGTGACTGAAGCTTTCTTT. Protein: CASSGGSVTEAFF.

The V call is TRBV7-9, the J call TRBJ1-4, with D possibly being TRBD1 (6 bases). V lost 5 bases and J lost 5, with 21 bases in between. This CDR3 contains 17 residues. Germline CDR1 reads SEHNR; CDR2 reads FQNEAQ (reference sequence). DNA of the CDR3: TGTGCCAGCAGCCCGAAGACAGGCCTGACACCGAATGAAAAACTGTTTTTT. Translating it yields CASSPKTGLTPNEKLFF.

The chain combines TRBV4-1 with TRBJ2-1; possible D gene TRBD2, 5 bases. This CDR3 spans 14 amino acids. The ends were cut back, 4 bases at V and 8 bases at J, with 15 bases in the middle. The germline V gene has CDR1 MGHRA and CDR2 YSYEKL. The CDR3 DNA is TGCGCCAGCAGCCGGTCGCTGGCGGGCGATGAGCAGTTCTTC. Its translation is CASSRSLAGDEQFF.

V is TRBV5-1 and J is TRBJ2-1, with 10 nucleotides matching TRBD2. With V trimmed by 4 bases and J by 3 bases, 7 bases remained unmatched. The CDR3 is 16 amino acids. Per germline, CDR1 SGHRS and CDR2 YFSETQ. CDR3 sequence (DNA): TGCGCCAGCAGCGTGGCCGGGACTAGCGACTACAATGAGCAGTTCTTC. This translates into CASSVAGTSDYNEQFF.

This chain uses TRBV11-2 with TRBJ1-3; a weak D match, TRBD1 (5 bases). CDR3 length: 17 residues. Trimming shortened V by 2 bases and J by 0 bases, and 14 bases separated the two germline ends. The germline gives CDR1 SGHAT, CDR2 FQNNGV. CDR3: CASSLRSGDHSGNTIYF. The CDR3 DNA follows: TGTGCCAGCAGCTTAAGATCCGGGGACCACTCTGGAAACACCATATATTTT. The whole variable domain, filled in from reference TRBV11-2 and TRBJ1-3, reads EAGVAQSPRYKIIEKRQSVAFWCNPISGHATLYWYQQILGQGPKLLIQFQNNGVVDDSQLPKDRFSAERLKGVDSTLKIQPAKLEDSAVYLCASSLRSGDHSGNTIYFGEGSWLTVV.

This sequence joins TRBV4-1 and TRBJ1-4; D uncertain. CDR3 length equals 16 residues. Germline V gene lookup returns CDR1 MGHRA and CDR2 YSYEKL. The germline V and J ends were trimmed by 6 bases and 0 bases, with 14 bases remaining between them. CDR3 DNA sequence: TGCGCCAGCAGACCTTATTTGGCACCAACTAATGAAAAACTGTTTTTT. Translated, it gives CASRPYLAPTNEKLFF.

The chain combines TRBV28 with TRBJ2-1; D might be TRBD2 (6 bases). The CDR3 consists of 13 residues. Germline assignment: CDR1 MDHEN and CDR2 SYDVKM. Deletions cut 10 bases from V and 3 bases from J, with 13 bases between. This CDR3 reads CATGGPIYNEQFF. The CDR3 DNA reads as TGTGCCACCGGAGGGCCAATCTACAATGAGCAGTTCTTC.

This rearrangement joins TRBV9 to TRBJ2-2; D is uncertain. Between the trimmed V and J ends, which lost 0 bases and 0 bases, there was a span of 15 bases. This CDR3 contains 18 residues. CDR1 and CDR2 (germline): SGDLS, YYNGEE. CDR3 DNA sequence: TGTGCCAGCAGCGTAGCTACTTCAGGCCTTACGAACACCGGGGAGCTGTTTTTT. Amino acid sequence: CASSVATSGLTNTGELFF.

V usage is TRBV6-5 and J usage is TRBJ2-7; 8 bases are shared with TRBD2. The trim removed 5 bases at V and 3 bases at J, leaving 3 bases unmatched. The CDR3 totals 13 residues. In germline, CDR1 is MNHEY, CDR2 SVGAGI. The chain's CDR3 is CASSAGGDYEQYF. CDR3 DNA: TGTGCCAGCAGTGCCGGGGGGGACTACGAGCAGTACTTC.

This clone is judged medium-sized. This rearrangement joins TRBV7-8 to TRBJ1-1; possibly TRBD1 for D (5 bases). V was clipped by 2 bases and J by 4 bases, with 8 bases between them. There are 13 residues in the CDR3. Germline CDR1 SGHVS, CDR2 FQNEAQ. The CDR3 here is CASSLTGGTEAFF. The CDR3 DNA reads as TGTGCCAGCAGCTTAACCGGGGGCACTGAAGCTTTCTTT.

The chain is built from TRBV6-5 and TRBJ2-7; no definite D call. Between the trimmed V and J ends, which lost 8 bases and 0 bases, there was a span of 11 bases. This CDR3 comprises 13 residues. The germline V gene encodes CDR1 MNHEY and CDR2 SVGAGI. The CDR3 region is CASSSTHSYEQYF. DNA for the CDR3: TGTGCCAGCTCCTCGACCCACTCCTACGAGCAGTACTTC.

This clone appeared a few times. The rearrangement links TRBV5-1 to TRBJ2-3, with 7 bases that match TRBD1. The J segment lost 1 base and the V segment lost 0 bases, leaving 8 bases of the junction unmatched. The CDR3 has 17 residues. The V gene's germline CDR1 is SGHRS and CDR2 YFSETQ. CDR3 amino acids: CASSLGGTGVGTDTQYF. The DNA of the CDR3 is TGCGCCAGCAGCTTGGGCGGAACAGGGGTCGGCACAGATACGCAGTATTTT.

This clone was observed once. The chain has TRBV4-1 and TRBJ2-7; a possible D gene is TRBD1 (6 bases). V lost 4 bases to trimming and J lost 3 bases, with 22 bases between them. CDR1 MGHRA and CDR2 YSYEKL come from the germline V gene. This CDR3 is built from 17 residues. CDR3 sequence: CASSRSRDNSPNYEQYF. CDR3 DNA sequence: TGCGCCAGCAGCCGCTCGAGGGACAATAGTCCGAACTACGAGCAGTACTTC.

As DNA, the CDR3 is TGTGCCAGCAGCGGAGCCTTACAGGGGCCCAACTCCTACGAGCAGTACTTC. Translated, it gives CASSGALQGPNSYEQYF. This chain joins TRBV9 and TRBJ2-7; 7 bases are shared with TRBD1. The germline V gene has CDR1 SGDLS and CDR2 YYNGEE. Trimming at V came to 3 bases and at J to 0 bases, leaving 12 bases not matched to a gene. This CDR3 has 17 amino acids.

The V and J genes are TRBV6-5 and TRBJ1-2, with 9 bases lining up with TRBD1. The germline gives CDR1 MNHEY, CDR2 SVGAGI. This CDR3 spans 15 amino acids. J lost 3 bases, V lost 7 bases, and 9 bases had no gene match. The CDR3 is CASTPGTGFDYGYTF. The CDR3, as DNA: TGTGCCAGCACTCCCGGGACAGGGTTTGACTATGGCTACACCTTC.

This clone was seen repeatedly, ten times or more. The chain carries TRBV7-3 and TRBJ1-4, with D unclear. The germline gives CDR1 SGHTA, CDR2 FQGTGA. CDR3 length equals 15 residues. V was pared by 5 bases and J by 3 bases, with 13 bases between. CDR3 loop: CASSLGPIANEKLFF. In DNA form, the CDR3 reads TGTGCCAGCAGCCTCGGGCCGATAGCTAATGAAAAACTGTTTTTT.

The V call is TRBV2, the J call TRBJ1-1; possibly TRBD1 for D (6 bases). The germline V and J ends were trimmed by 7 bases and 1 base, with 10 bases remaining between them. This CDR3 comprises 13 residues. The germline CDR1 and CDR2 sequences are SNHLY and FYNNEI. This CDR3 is CASNGQRNTEAFF. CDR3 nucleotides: TGTGCCAGCAATGGACAGAGGAACACTGAAGCTTTCTTT.

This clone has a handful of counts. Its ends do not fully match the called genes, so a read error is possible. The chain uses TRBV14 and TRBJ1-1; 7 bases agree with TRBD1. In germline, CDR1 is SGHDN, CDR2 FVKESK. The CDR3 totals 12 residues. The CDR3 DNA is TGTGCCAGCAGCCACCTCGGATCCCGGGACAGCTTT. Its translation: CASSHLGSRDSF.

The CDR3 region has the DNA TGTGCCTGGAGTGATGGGTTGTCTGAAAAACTGTTTTTT. Its protein is CAWSDGLSEKLFF. V usage is TRBV30 and J usage is TRBJ1-4; D remains ambiguous. The CDR3 has 13 residues. V gave up 1 base and J gave up 7 bases, with 10 bases separating them. Germline CDR1 reads GTSNPN; CDR2 reads SVGIG (reference sequence). The variable domain in full, completed from reference TRBV30 and TRBJ1-4, reads SQTIHQWPATLVQPVGSPLSLECTVEGTSNPNLYWYRQAAGRGLQLLFYSVGIGQISSEVPQNLSASRPQDRQFILSSKKLLLSDSGFYLCAWSDGLSEKLFFGSGTQLSVL.

The CDR3 is CASSQDTGGGYTF. In DNA form, the CDR3 reads TGCGCCAGCAGCCAGGACACAGGGGGTGGCTACACCTTC. The genes are TRBV4-1 and TRBJ1-2; 8 bases fit TRBD1. V lost 3 bases and J lost 7; bases outside the gene matches: 4. This CDR3 region has 13 residues. Germline CDR1 and CDR2: MGHRA and YSYEKL.

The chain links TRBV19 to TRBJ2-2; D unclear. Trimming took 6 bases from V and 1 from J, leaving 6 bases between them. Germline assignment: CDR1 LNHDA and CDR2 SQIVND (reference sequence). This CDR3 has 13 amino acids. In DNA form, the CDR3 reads TGTGCCAGTAGGGGTGGGAACACCGGGGAGCTGTTTTTT. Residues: CASRGGNTGELFF.

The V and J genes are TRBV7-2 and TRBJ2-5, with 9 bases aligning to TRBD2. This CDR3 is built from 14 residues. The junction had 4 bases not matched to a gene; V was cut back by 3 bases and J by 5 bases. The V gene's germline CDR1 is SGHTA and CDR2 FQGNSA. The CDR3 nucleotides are TGTGCCAGCAGCTTCGGGACTAGCAGGGAGACCCAGTACTTC. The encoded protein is CASSFGTSRETQYF.

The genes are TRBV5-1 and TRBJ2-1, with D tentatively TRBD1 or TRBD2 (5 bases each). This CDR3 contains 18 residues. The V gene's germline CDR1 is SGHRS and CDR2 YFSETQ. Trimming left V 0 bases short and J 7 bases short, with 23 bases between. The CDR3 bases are TGCGCCAGCAGCTTGGCCGGATCGGGAAGAGGGGTAGCGAATGAGCAGTTCTTC. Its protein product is CASSLAGSGRGVANEQFF.

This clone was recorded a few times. Here the CDR3 DNA reads TGTGCCAGCTCACCCACAGGGGGAGGTCAGCCCCAGCATTTT. Translation gives CASSPTGGGQPQHF. The rearrangement joins TRBV18 to TRBJ1-5, with 8 nucleotides matching TRBD1. The CDR3 covers 14 residues. Trimming removed 3 bases from V and 6 bases from J; junction bases left unmatched: 4. The germline V gene encodes CDR1 KGHSH and CDR2 LQKENI.

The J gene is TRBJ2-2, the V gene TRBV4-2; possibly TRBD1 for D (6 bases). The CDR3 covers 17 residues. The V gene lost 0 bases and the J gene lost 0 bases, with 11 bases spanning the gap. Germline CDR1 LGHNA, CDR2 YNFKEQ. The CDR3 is CASSQDQTGTNTGELFF. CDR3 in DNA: TGTGCCAGCAGCCAAGATCAAACAGGGACGAACACCGGGGAGCTGTTTTTT.

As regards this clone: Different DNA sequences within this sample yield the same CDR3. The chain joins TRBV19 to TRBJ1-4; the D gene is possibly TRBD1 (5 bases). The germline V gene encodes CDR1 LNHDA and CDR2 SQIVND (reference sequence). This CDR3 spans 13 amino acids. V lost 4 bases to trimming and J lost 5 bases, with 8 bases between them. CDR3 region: CASSRQLNEKLFF. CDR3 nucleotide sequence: TGTGCCAGTAGTAGACAGCTGAATGAAAAACTGTTTTTT. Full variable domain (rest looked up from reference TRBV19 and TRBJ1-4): DGGITQSPKYLFRKEGQNVTLSCEQNLNHDAMYWYRQDPGQGLRLIYYSQIVNDFQKGDIAEGYSVSREKKESFPLTVTSAQKNPTAFYLCASSRQLNEKLFFGSGTQLSVL.